Following are 5 T cell receptor beta chains from one sample sequenced in a study of TIL therapy for anti-PD-1-resistant metastatic lung cancer. Time point of the sample: pre-treatment sample, taken before nivolumab and TIL therapy. This was the immunoSEQ v3 assay. TCRdb's copy holds only in-frame clones and misses some; the assay was immunoSEQ multiplex PCR. The sample has under 35,000 clones; about 70% are singletons. Sequencing was performed on blood, taken at baseline. The receptors originated from a woman between 25 and 80 years old with non-small cell lung cancer.

V usage is TRBV23-1 and J usage is TRBJ2-5; 12 nucleotides agree with TRBD2. TRBV23-1 is assigned to the ORF class and has an uncertain function. This CDR3 is built from 19 residues. V shed 6 bases and J 2 bases; nucleotides not matched to a gene: 16. The CDR3 here is CASSRASSGRVSLQETQYF. The CDR3 region has the DNA TGCGCCAGCAGCCGAGCCTCTAGCGGGAGGGTCTCCCTACAAGAGACCCAGTACTTC.

V and J are TRBV7-9 and TRBJ2-1, with a possible D match to TRBD2 (6 bases). CDR1 SEHNR and CDR2 FQNEAQ come from the germline V gene (reference sequence). The CDR3 runs 15 residues. Trimming removed 5 bases at V and 5 bases at J, with 16 bases between. The CDR3 here is CASSPLGLDHNEQFF. CDR3 bases: TGTGCCAGCAGCCCACTGGGACTTGACCACAATGAGCAGTTCTTC.

The chain uses TRBV2 and TRBJ2-4; possibly TRBD1 for D (6 bases). V dropped 6 bases and J dropped 4 bases, with 19 bases sitting between them. From germline, CDR1 is SNHLY and CDR2 FYNNEI. This CDR3 has 16 residues. The CDR3 region has the DNA TGTGCCAGCAGGTCAGACAGGCGAGGGGCTAAAAACATTCAGTACTTC. Translated: CASRSDRRGAKNIQYF.

The chain has TRBV7-2 and TRBJ2-2; D gene ambiguous. The V end was cut by 0 bases, the J end by 7 bases, with 12 bases between. CDR1 SGHTA and CDR2 FQGNSA come from the germline V gene. The CDR3 spans 15 residues. The CDR3 is CASSLALSMGGELFF. CDR3 in DNA: TGTGCCAGCAGCTTAGCGCTGTCCATGGGCGGGGAGCTGTTTTTT.

This clone has only one observation. The genes are TRBV27 and TRBJ2-5, with D perhaps given as TRBD1 or TRBD2 (5 bases each). The J call may be incorrect, as the DNA end agrees better with TRBJ2-7. The CDR3 runs to 13 residues. Germline loops: CDR1 MNHEY, CDR2 SMNVEV (reference sequence). The CDR3 nucleotides read TGTGCCAGCAGTTTTGGGGGCTCCTACGAGCAGTACTTC. Its translation is CASSFGGSYEQYF.